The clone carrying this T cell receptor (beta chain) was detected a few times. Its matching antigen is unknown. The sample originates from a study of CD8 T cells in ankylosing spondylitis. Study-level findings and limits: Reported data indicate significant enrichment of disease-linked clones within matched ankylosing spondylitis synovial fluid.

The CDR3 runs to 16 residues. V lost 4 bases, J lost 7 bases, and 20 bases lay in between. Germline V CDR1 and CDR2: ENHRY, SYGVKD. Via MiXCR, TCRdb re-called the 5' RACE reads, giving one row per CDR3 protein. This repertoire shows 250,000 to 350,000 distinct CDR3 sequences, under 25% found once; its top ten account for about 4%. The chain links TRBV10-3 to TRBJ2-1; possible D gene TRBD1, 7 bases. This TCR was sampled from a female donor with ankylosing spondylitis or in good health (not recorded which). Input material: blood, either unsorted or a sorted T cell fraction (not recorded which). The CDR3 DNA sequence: TGTGCCATCAGTGGGGCTAGGGGGCGGGGCTCAAATGAGCAGTTCTTC. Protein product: CAISGARGRGSNEQFF.